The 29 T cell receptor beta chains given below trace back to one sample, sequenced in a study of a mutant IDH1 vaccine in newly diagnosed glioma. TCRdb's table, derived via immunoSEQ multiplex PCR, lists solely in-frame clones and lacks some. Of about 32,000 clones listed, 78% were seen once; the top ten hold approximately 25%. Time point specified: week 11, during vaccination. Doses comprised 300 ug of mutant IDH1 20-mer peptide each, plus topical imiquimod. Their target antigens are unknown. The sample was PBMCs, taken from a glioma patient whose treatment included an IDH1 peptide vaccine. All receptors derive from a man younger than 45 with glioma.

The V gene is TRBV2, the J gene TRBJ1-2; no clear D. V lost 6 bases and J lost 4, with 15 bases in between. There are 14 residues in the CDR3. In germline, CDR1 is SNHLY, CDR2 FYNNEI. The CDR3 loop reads CASREDVDLYGYTF. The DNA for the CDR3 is TGTGCCAGCAGGGAGGACGTAGATCTCTATGGCTACACCTTC.

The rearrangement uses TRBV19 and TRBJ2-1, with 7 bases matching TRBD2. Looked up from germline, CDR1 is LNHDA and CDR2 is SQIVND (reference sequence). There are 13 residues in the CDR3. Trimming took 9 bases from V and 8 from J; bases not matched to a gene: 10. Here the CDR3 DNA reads TGTGCCAGCTCTCTGGGGAGGGCCGATGAGCAGTTCTTC. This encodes CASSLGRADEQFF.

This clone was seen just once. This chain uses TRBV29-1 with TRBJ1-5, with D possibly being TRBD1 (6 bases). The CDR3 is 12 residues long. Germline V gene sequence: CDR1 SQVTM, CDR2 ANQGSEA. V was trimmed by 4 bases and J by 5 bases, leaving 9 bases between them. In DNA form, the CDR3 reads TGCAGCGTTGCACAGGGTGATCAGCCCCAGCATTTT. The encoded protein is CSVAQGDQPQHF. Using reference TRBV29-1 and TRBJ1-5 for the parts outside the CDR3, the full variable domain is SAVISQKPSRDICQRGTSLTIQCQVDSQVTMMFWYRQQPGQSLTLIATANQGSEATYESGFVIDKFPISRPNLTFSTLTVSNMSPEDSSIYLCSVAQGDQPQHFGDGTRLSIL.

The CDR3 DNA sequence: TGTGCCAGCAGCGAGGAAGGGGGGACAGCCTACGAGCAGTACTTC. Translated: CASSEEGGTAYEQYF. The chain couples TRBV5-4 to TRBJ2-7; possibly TRBD1 for D (7 bases). CDR1 SGHNT and CDR2 YYREEE come from the germline V gene (reference sequence). The V end was cut by 4 bases, the J end by 2 bases, with 16 bases between. The CDR3 is 15 residues long.

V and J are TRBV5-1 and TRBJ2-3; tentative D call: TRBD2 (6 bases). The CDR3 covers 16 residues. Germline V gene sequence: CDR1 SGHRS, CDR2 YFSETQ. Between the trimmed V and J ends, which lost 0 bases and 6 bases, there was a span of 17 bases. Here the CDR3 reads CASSLAGLSGTDTQYF. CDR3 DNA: TGCGCCAGCAGCTTGGCGGGATTGTCCGGGACTGATACGCAGTATTTT.

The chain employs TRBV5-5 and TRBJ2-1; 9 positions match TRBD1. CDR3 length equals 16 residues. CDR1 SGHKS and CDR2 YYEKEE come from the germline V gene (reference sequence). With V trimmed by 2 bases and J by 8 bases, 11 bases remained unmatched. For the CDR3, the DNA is TGTGCCAGCAGCTTCCAATTTCCCGGGACAGGGTATGAGCAGTTCTTC. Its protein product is CASSFQFPGTGYEQFF.

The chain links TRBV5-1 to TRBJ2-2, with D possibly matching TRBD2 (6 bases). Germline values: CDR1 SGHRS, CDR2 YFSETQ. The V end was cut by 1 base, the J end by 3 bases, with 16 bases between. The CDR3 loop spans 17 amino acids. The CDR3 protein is CASSLSYQGGDTGELFF. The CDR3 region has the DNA TGCGCCAGCAGCTTGAGTTATCAGGGCGGGGACACCGGGGAGCTGTTTTTT. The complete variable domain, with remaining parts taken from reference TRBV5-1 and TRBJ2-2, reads KAGVTQTPRYLIKTRGQQVTLSCSPISGHRSVSWYQQTPGQGLQFLFEYFSETQRNKGNFPGRFSGRQFSNSRSEMNVSTLELGDSALYLCASSLSYQGGDTGELFFGEGSRLTVL.

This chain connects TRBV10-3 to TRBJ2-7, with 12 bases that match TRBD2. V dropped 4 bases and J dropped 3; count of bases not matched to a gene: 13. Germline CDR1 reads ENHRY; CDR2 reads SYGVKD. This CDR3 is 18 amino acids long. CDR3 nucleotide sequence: TGTGCCATCAGTGGTCCTAGCGGGGGGGCGACAGTAGGCTACGAGCAGTACTTC. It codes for CAISGPSGGATVGYEQYF.

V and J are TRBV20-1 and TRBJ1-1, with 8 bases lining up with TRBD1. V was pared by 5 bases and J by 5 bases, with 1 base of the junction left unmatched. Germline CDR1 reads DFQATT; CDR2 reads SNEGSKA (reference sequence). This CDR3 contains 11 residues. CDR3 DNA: TGCAGTGCTGACAGGGGTACTGAAGCTTTCTTT. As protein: CSADRGTEAFF.

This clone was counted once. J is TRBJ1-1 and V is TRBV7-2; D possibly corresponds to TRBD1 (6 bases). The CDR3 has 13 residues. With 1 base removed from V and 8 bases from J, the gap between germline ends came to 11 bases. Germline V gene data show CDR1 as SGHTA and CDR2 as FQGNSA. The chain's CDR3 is CASSLEVGTEAFF. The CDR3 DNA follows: TGTGCCAGCAGCTTAGAGGTTGGGACAGAAGCTTTCTTT.

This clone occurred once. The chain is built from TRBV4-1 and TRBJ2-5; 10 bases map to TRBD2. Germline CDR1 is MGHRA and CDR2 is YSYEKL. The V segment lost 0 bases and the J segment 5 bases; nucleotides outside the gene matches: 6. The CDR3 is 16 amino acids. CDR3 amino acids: CASSQDERGGWETQYF. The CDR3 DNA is TGCGCCAGCAGCCAAGATGAGCGGGGGGGTTGGGAGACCCAGTACTTC.

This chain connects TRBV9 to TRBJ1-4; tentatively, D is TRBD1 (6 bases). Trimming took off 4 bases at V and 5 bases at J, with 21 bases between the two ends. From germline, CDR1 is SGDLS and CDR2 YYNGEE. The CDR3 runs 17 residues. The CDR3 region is CASSPQQGRQANEKLFF. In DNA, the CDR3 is TGTGCCAGCAGCCCCCAGCAGGGACGACAGGCGAATGAAAAACTGTTTTTT.

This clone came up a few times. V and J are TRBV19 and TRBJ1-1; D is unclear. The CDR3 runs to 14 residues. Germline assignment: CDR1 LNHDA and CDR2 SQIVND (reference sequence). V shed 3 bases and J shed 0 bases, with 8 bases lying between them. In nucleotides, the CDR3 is TGTGCCAGTAGTATCTATGGGATGAACACTGAAGCTTTCTTT. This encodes CASSIYGMNTEAFF.

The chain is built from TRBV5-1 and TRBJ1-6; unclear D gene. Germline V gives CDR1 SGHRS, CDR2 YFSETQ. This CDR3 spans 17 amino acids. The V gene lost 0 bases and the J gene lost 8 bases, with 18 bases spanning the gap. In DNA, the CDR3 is TGCGCCAGCAGCTTGGACGCGAGGGTGGCGGGTTATTCACCCCTCCACTTT. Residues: CASSLDARVAGYSPLHF.

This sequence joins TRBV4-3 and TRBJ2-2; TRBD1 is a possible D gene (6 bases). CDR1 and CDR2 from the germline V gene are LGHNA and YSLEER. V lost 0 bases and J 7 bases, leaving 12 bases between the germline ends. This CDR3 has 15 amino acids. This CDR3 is CASSQDRGGGGELFF. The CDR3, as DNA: TGCGCCAGCAGCCAAGACAGGGGTGGCGGCGGGGAGCTGTTTTTT.

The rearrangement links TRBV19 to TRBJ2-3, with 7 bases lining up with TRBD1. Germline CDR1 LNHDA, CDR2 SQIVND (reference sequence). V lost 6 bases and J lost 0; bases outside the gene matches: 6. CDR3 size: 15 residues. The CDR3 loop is CASSLDRVSTDTQYF. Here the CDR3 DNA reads TGTGCCAGTAGCCTAGACAGGGTCAGCACAGATACGCAGTATTTT.

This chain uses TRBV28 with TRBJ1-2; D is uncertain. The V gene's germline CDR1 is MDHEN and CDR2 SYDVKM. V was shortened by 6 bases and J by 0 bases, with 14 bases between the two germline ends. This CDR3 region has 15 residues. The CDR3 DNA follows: TGTGCCAGCAGCCCCGTCAGGAATCCTAACTATGGCTACACCTTC. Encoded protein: CASSPVRNPNYGYTF.

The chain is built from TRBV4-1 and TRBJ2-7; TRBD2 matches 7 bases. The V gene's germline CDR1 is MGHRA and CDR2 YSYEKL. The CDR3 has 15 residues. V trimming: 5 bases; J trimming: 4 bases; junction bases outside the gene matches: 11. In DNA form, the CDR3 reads TGCGCCAGCAGCTACCTACTAGCGCCCGTTTACGAGCAGTACTTC. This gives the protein CASSYLLAPVYEQYF.

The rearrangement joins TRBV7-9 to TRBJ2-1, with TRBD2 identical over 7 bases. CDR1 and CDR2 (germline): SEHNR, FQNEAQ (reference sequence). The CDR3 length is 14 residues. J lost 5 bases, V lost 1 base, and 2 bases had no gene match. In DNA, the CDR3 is TGTGCCAGCAGCTTAGAAGGGACTAACAATGAGCAGTTCTTC. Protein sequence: CASSLEGTNNEQFF.

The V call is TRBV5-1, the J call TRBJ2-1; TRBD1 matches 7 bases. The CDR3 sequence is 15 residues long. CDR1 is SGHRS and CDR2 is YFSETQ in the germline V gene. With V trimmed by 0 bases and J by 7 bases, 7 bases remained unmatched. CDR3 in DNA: TGCGCCAGCAGCTTGGACAGGGGTGCCTTAAATGAGCAGTTCTTC. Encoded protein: CASSLDRGALNEQFF.

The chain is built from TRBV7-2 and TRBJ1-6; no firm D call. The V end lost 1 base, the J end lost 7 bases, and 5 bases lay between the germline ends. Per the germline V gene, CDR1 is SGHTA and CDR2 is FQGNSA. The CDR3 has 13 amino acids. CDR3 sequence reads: CASSLERNSPLHF. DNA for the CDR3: TGTGCCAGCAGCTTAGAGAGGAATTCACCCCTCCACTTT.

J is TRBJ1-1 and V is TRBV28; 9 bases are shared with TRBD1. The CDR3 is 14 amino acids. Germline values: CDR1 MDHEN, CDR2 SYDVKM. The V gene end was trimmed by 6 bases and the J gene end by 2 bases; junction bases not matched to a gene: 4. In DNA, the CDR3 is TGTGCCAGCAGGAACAGGGGGCCTAACACTGAAGCTTTCTTT. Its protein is CASRNRGPNTEAFF.

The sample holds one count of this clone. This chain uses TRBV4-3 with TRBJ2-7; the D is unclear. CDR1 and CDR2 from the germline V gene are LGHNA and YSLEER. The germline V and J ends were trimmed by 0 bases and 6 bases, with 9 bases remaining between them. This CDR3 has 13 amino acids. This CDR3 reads CASSQDPPSEQYF. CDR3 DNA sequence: TGCGCCAGCAGCCAAGATCCGCCATCCGAGCAGTACTTC.

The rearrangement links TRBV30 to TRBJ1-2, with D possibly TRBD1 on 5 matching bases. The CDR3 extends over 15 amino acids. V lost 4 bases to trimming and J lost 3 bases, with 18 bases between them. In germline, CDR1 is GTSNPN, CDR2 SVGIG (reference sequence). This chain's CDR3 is CAWKGSEVHYYGYTF. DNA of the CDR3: TGTGCCTGGAAGGGGTCGGAGGTGCACTACTATGGCTACACCTTC.

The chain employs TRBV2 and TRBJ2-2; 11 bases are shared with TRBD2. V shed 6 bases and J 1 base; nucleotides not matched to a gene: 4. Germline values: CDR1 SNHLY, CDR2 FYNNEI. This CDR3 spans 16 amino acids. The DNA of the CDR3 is TGTGCCAGCAGACTAGCGGGAGCGGGGAACACCGGGGAGCTGTTTTTT. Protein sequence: CASRLAGAGNTGELFF.

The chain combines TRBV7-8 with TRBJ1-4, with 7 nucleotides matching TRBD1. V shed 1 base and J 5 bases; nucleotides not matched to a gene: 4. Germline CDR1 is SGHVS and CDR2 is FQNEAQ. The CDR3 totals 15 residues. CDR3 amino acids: CASSLVGQSNEKLFF. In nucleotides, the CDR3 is TGTGCCAGCAGCTTAGTGGGACAGAGCAATGAAAAACTGTTTTTT.

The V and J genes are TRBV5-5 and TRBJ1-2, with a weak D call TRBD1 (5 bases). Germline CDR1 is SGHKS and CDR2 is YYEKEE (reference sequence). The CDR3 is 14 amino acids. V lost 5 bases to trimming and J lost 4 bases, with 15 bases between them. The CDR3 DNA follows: TGTGCCAGCAGTCCGGGACCGACCACCTATGGCTACACCTTC. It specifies CASSPGPTTYGYTF.

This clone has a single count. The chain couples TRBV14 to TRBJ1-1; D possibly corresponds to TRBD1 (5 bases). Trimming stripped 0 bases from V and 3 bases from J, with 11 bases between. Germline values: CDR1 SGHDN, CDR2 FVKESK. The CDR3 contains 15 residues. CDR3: CASSQEFRGDTEAFF. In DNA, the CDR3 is TGTGCCAGCAGCCAAGAATTTAGGGGAGACACTGAAGCTTTCTTT.

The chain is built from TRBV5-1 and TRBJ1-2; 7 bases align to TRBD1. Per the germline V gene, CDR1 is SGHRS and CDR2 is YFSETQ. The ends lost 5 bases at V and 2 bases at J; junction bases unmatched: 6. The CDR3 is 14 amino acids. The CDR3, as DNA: TGCGCCAGCAGTTTTGGACAGGCGAACTATGGCTACACCTTC. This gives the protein CASSFGQANYGYTF.